Listed here are 9 T cell receptor beta chains from one sample, sequenced in a study of OX40 agonist ivuxolimab in advanced cancers. TCRdb's table, derived via immunoSEQ multiplex PCR, lists solely in-frame clones and lacks some. This sample yields around 74,000 clones, of which 70% to 90% are seen a single time; approximately 5.1% belongs to the top ten. The input for sequencing was CD4+ or CD8+ T cells sorted from blood, taken in a trial of the OX40 agonist ivuxolimab. The receptors come from an adult with an advanced solid tumor such as melanoma, head and neck, liver or kidney cancer.

The rearrangement uses TRBV11-3 and TRBJ2-1; D not certain. The V end lost 0 bases, the J end lost 8 bases, and 8 bases lay between the germline ends. The length of the CDR3 is 13 residues. CDR1 is SGHNT, CDR2 YENEEA, per germline. The CDR3 is CASSLDSRDEQFF. The CDR3 DNA sequence: TGTGCCAGCAGCTTAGATTCAAGGGATGAGCAGTTCTTC.

This clone was seen once. V usage is TRBV2 and J usage is TRBJ2-3; D is unclear. The CDR3 is 12 residues long. Germline V lookup: CDR1 SNHLY, CDR2 FYNNEI. Trimming cost V 6 bases and J 2 bases, with 6 bases left between them. The CDR3 DNA sequence: TGTGCCAGCAGACCGTCCACAGATACGCAGTATTTT. Translated: CASRPSTDTQYF.

V and J are TRBV6-1 and TRBJ2-3; 9 nucleotides line up with TRBD1. There are 15 residues in the CDR3. CDR1 is MNHNS, CDR2 SASEGT, per germline. V lost 5 bases, J lost 4 bases, and 7 bases stayed unmatched. The CDR3 DNA sequence: TGTGCCAGCAGTACCCGGGACAGGGCTGCAGATACGCAGTATTTT. Translation gives CASSTRDRAADTQYF.

The J gene is TRBJ2-7, the V gene TRBV13; tentatively, D is TRBD2 (5 bases). Germline V lookup: CDR1 PRHDT, CDR2 FYEKMQ (reference sequence). Trimming cost V 0 bases and J 1 base, with 7 bases left between them. The CDR3 length is 14 residues. The CDR3 DNA follows: TGTGCCAGCAGCTTAGGGGACTCGTCCTACGAGCAGTACTTC. Residues: CASSLGDSSYEQYF.

J is TRBJ2-2 and V is TRBV10-3; 15 positions agree with TRBD2. V was clipped by 6 bases and J by 3 bases; unmatched bases: 11. This CDR3 contains 19 residues. CDR1 is ENHRY, CDR2 SYGVKD, per germline. CDR3 nucleotides: TGTGCCATCAGCGAGGGAGGACTAGCGGGAGGGCCGTACACCGGGGAGCTGTTTTTT. Its protein product is CAISEGGLAGGPYTGELFF.

This chain connects TRBV7-9 to TRBJ1-2, with D possibly matching TRBD1 (6 bases). There are 13 residues in the CDR3. Germline values: CDR1 SEHNR, CDR2 FQNEAQ (reference sequence). Trimming cost V 5 bases and J 4 bases, with 11 bases left between them. The CDR3 is CASSPTGGYGYTF. The CDR3 DNA sequence: TGTGCCAGCAGCCCGACAGGAGGCTATGGCTACACCTTC.

The gene calls are TRBV11-2 and TRBJ1-1; possible D gene TRBD1, 5 bases. Trimming cost V 3 bases and J 5 bases, with 16 bases left between them. Germline CDR1 is SGHAT and CDR2 is FQNNGV. The CDR3 is 15 amino acids. The CDR3 coding sequence is TGTGCCAGCAGCTTGGGGCCTTGGGGTACAACTGAAGCTTTCTTT. This sequence encodes CASSLGPWGTTEAFF.

To note about this clone: The same CDR3 can be traced to other DNA sequences in this sample. CDR3 bases: TGCAGCGTACGGACTAGCGGCCGCGATACGCAGTATTTT. This sequence encodes CSVRTSGRDTQYF. The V gene is TRBV29-1, the J gene TRBJ2-3, with 10 nucleotides matching TRBD2. The CDR3 has 13 residues. J lost 6 bases, V lost 6 bases, and 6 bases had no gene match. Germline V gives CDR1 SQVTM, CDR2 ANQGSEA.

The chain has TRBV5-1 and TRBJ2-7, with 10 bases lining up with TRBD1. The junction had 1 base not matched to a gene; V was cut back by 0 bases and J by 4 bases. Germline V gene sequence: CDR1 SGHRS, CDR2 YFSETQ. This CDR3 has 14 amino acids. CDR3 region: CASSLGTGGYEQYF. The CDR3 DNA is TGCGCCAGCAGCTTGGGGACAGGGGGATACGAGCAGTACTTC.